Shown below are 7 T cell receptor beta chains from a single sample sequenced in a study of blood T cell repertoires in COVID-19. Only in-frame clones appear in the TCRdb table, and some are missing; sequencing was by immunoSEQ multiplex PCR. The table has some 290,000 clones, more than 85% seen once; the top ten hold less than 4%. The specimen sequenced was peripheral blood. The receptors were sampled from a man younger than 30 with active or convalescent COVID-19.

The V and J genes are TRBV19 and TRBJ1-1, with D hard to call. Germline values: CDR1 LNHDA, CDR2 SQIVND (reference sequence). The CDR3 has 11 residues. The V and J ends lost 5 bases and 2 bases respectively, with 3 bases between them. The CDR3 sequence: CASSLNTEAFF. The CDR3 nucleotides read TGTGCCAGTAGTTTAAACACTGAAGCTTTCTTT.

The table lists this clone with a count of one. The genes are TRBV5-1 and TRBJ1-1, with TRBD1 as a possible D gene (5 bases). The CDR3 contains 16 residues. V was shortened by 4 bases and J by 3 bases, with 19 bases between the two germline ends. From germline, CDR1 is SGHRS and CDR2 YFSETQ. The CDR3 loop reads CASSPYYGGADTEAFF. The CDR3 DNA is TGCGCCAGCAGCCCGTACTACGGAGGGGCGGACACTGAAGCTTTCTTT.

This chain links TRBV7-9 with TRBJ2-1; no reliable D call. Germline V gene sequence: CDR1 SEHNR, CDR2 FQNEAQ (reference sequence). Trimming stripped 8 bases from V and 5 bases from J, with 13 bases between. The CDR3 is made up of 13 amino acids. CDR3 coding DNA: TGTGCCAGCTATACTACTACCCACAATGAGCAGTTCTTC. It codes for CASYTTTHNEQFF.

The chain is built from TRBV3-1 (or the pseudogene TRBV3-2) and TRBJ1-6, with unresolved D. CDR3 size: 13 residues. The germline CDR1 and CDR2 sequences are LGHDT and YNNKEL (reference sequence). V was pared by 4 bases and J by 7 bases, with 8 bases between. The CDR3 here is CASSPRRNSPLHF. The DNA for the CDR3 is TGTGCCAGCAGCCCCCGCAGGAATTCACCCCTCCACTTT.

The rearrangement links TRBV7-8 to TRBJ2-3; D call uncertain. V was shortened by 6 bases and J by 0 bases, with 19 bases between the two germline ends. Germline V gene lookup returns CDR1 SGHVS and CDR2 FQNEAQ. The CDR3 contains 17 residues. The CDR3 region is CASSSYYLSSSTDTQYF. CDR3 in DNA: TGTGCCAGCAGTTCATATTATCTTAGCAGTAGCACAGATACGCAGTATTTT.

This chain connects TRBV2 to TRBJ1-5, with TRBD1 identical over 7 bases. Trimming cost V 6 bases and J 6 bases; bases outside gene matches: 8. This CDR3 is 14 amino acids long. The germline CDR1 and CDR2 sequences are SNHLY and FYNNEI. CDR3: CASRQQGKGQPQHF. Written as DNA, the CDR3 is TGTGCCAGCAGGCAACAGGGGAAAGGTCAGCCCCAGCATTTT.

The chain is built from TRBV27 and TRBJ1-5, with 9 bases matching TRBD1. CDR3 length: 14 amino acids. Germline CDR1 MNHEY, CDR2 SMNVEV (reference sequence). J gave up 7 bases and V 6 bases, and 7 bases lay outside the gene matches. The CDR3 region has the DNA TGTGCCAGCAGCCTACAGGGGGCTGAGCAGCCCCAGCATTTT. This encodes CASSLQGAEQPQHF.